The entry below describes one T cell receptor (beta chain). Its antigen is not identified. The entry originates in a study of blood T cells in healthy people across ages. Study-wide findings and caveats: Changes seen in expanded clonotypes were possibly confounded by donor CMV status left unknown. It was held that the diversity estimates obtained from one million T cells were underestimates.

PBMCs were isolated at a quantity of at least 7 million per sample. Samples each had at least 5 micrograms of total RNA extracted. A second about 7 to 12 cycle PCR used barcoded and J-beta primers. TCRdb analysed the 5' RACE reads with MiXCR anew, one entry per CDR3 protein. The table lists hundreds of thousands of distinct CDR3 sequences, around 50% of them singletons, with 20% to 30% in the top ten. CDR3 length: 12 residues. In germline, CDR1 is SEHNR, CDR2 FQNEAQ (reference sequence). The germline V and J ends were trimmed by 2 bases and 5 bases, with 4 bases remaining between them. The TCR was taken from a man between 35 and 55 years old in good health. Input material: blood. V gene TRBV7-9 combines with J gene TRBJ1-5; D remains ambiguous. This CDR3 is CASSLNHQPQHF. For the CDR3, the DNA is TGTGCCAGCAGCTTAAATCATCAGCCCCAGCATTTT. The full variable domain, its missing parts supplied by reference TRBV7-9 and TRBJ1-5, is DTGVSQNPRHKITKRGQNVTFRCDPISEHNRLYWYRQTLGQGPEFLTYFQNEAQLEKSRLLSDRFSAERPKGSFSTLEIQRTEQGDSAMYLCASSLNHQPQHFGDGTRLSIL.